This entry concerns a single T cell receptor beta chain. The RNA, about 0.5 to 1 ug, was put through reverse transcription using random hexamers. TCRdb reanalysed the immunoSEQ multiplex PCR reads using MiXCR and keeps one entry per CDR3 protein. The table records roughly 300,000 distinct CDR3 sequences, approximately 84% of them present only once. CD8+ and CD4+ T cells circulating in blood were sequenced for TCR beta. The germline gives CDR1 GTSNPN, CDR2 SVGIG (reference sequence). The CDR3 length is 12 residues. Deletions cut 4 bases from V and 1 base from J, with 7 bases between. This entry belongs to a study of CD8 T cells in Susac syndrome.

Material for sequencing was CD8+ T cells from PBMCs. The TCR was taken from a human donor with multiple sclerosis. The gene calls are TRBV30 and TRBJ1-1; TRBD1 is a possible D gene (5 bases). CDR3 in amino acids: CAWTTGNTEAFF. The CDR3 coding sequence is TGTGCCTGGACCACAGGGAACACTGAAGCTTTCTTT.